This TCR beta chain was sequenced during a study of cytomegalovirus exposure and HLA in healthy donors. Across the whole study: There were 88 million or so unique TCRs (from HLA-typed donors) in an early data release.

The PCR employed 60 Vbeta primers together with 13 Jbeta primers. Only in-frame clones appear in the TCRdb table, and some are missing; sequencing was by immunoSEQ multiplex PCR. The sample has under 200,000 clones, about four fifths seen once. Germline loops: CDR1 SGHTA, CDR2 FQGTGA. Germline trimming cut 5 bases from V and 7 bases from J; bases unmatched to any gene: 7. The CDR3 has 14 residues. This clone showed up just a few times. Its matching antigen is unknown. General study results and limits: Likely technical artifact: a cluster of highly shared sequence variants. There were some public TCRs occurring in many donors, but most TCR sequences were rare.

Donors in the study were healthy people who gave bone marrow. The V and J genes are TRBV7-3 and TRBJ2-3, with 9 bases matching TRBD1. The source of this sequence is a woman aged 25 to 45 in good health and CMV-seropositive. The sample taken for sequencing was PBMCs. The CDR3 is CASSPGTGSNTQYF. Here the CDR3 DNA reads TGTGCCAGCAGCCCCGGGACAGGGTCAAATACGCAGTATTTT.